This T cell receptor beta chain was captured in a study of T cell repertoires in cytomegalovirus infection. Overall study: HLA-C-restricted CMV epitopes, recently identified, and well-studied HLA-B-restricted ones were used by the study. Shared public TCR beta signatures pointed to both CMV infection and a matching HLA type. Findings and limits, study-wide: Carriers of CMV plus the relevant HLA were identified by cumulative public TCR beta family frequency. Within the response measured ex vivo, HLA-C-restricted CMV-specific TCR beta clonotypes were dominant.

A remark on this clonotype: The target antigen is unknown. One end of the junction is discordant with germline, which a read error may explain.

TCRdb ran MiXCR on the reads and lists one entry per CDR3 protein. The data hold hundreds of thousands of distinct CDR3 sequences, with 33% observed a single time. The CDR3 contains 15 residues. Germline CDR1 and CDR2: LGHNA and YSLEER. This chain connects TRBV4-3 to TRBJ1-2, with D unresolved. Specimen: cultured PBMCs, collected from culture after CMV antigen stimulation. This clonotype was sampled from a human donor in good health (CMV status not recorded). Some clones in this sample may be carry-over from other donors' samples. CDR3: CASSEERATNYGYTF. In DNA, the CDR3 is TGCGCCAGCAGCGAAGAACGGGCAACCAACTATGGCTACACCTTC.